This TCR beta chain is from a study of CXCR3-negative and CXCR3-positive naive CD8 T cells. Concerning this clonotype itself: Its antigen is as yet unknown.

The TRB cDNA libraries were prepared by 5' RACE with UMI labels. Reprocessing the 5' RACE reads, TCRdb reports a single entry for every CDR3 protein and omits DNA. The sample table sets out about 63,000 distinct CDR3 sequences. This CDR3 contains 12 residues. The germline V gene has CDR1 SQVTM and CDR2 ANQGSEA. Study observations and caveats: Similarly elevated diversity marked both naive subsets, with memory CD8+ cells showing far lower diversity. TRB CDR3s of CXCR3-positive naive cells were more hydrophobic than those of CXCR3-negative naive cells. Comparison of naive CXCR3-negative and CXCR3-positive cells revealed similar TRBV-TRBJ usage, while memory cells differed. The level of CXCR3 expression partially decreased after cryopreservation; the majority of assays used fresh PBMCs.

The CD45RO-CCR7+CD27+CD95- phenotype denoted naive CD8+ T cells. The clonotype comes from a human donor in good health. Some clones in this sample may be carry-over from other donors' samples. The rearrangement joins TRBV29-1 to TRBJ2-1; TCRdb's assignment of TRBD1 cannot be checked, as there is no DNA. The sequenced sample consisted of naive CXCR3+ CD8+ T cells from blood. Specified subset: CD45RO-CCR7+CD27+CD95- naive CD8+ T cells expressing CXCR3 (TNR3+). CDR3 residues: CSVEAGVVEQFF.